This T cell receptor beta chain was obtained from a study of tumor and adjacent non-tumor tissue in lung cancer. V lost 5 bases to trimming and J lost 5 bases; unmatched junction nucleotides: 7. Germline loops: CDR1 SEHNR, CDR2 FQNEAQ (reference sequence). This CDR3 has 14 residues. TCRbeta libraries were built with three rounds of nested PCR, modified from ARM-PCR. Each CDR3 protein gets one entry after TCRdb re-called the multiplex PCR reads with MiXCR. The sample consists of some 80,000 distinct CDR3 sequences, 76% of them appearing once. No cell sorting was done before RNA was extracted from the tissue. More than 3 cm separated this lung sample from the edge of the tumor.

This rearrangement joins TRBV7-9 to TRBJ2-5; 8 bases match TRBD1. The sequenced sample was distant non-tumor lung tissue. The TCR sequence derives from a man between 65 and 85 years old with non-small cell lung cancer. The CDR3, as DNA: TGTGCCAGCAGCCGCAACAGGGGGGTTGAGACCCAGTACTTC. It codes for CASSRNRGVETQYF. Combining the CDR3 with reference TRBV7-9 and TRBJ2-5 gives the whole variable domain DTGVSQNPRHKITKRGQNVTFRCDPISEHNRLYWYRQTLGQGPEFLTYFQNEAQLEKSRLLSDRFSAERPKGSFSTLEIQRTEQGDSAMYLCASSRNRGVETQYFGPGTRLLVL.